This T cell receptor beta chain was captured by sequencing in a study of technical replicates of blood from a few donors. The table came from immunoSEQ multiplex PCR; TCRdb's copy has only in-frame clones and leaves some out. This sample has under 95,000 clones; 85% to 95% occur once, and the top ten carry approximately 0.27%. The receptor's source is a human donor in good health. The specimen sequenced was T cells isolated from PBMCs.

The CDR3 reads CASSPLGDDEQFF. The CDR3 DNA reads as TGTGCCAGTAGTCCCCTCGGAGACGATGAGCAGTTCTTC. The genes are TRBV19 and TRBJ2-1, with D hard to call. The CDR3 is made up of 13 amino acids. The germline V gene encodes CDR1 LNHDA and CDR2 SQIVND (reference sequence). V was pared by 5 bases and J by 8 bases, with 13 bases between. The whole variable domain, remainder taken from reference TRBV19 and TRBJ2-1, is DGGITQSPKYLFRKEGQNVTLSCEQNLNHDAMYWYRQDPGQGLRLIYYSQIVNDFQKGDIAEGYSVSREKKESFPLTVTSAQKNPTAFYLCASSPLGDDEQFFGPGTRLTVL.